The clone carrying this T cell receptor beta chain was seen more than once but under ten times. The record originates from a study of T-cell reconstitution after alpha-beta-depleted transplantation in children. Germline values: CDR1 SEHNR, CDR2 FQNEAQ (reference sequence). There are 13 residues in the CDR3. Trimming stripped 3 bases from V and 6 bases from J, with 9 bases between. This sample's TCRbeta library carried unique molecular identifier barcodes. Each CDR3 protein is one row after TCRdb ran MiXCR on the PCR reads. Found here are some 550,000 distinct CDR3 sequences, 23% of them singletons; the top ten hold 14%.

The sequencing here drew on PBMCs, mostly from graft donor cells, taken 360 days after TCRalphabeta/CD19-depleted stem cell transplant. The sequence derives from a boy under three years old who had a stem cell transplant for acute myeloid leukemia, so the T cells may come from the graft donor. The rearrangement links TRBV7-9 to TRBJ2-1, with D perhaps given as TRBD1 or TRBD2 (5 bases each). The CDR3 sequence is CASSFGTFNEQFF. As DNA, the CDR3 is TGTGCCAGCAGCTTCGGGACCTTCAATGAGCAGTTCTTC.